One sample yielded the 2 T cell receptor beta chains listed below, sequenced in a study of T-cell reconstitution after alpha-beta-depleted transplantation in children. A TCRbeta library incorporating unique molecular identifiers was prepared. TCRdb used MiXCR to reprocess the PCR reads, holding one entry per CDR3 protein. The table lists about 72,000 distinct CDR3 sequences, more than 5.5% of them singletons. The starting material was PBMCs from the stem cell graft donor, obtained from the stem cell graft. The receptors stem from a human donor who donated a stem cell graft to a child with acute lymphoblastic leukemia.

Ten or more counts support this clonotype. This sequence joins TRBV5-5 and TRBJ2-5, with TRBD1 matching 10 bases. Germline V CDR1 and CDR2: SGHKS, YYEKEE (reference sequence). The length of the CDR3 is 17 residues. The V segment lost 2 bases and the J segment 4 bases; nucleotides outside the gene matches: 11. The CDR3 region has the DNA TGTGCCAGCAGCTTTTCCGGGACAGGGGAGGATCGAGAGACCCAGTACTTC. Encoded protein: CASSFSGTGEDRETQYF.

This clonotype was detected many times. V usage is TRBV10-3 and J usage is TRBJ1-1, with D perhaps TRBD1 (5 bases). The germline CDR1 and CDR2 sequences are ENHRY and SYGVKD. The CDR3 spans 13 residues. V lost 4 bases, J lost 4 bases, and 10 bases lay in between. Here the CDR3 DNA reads TGTGCCATCAGTGGCGGGGGGGGCACTGAAGCTTTCTTT. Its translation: CAISGGGGTEAFF.